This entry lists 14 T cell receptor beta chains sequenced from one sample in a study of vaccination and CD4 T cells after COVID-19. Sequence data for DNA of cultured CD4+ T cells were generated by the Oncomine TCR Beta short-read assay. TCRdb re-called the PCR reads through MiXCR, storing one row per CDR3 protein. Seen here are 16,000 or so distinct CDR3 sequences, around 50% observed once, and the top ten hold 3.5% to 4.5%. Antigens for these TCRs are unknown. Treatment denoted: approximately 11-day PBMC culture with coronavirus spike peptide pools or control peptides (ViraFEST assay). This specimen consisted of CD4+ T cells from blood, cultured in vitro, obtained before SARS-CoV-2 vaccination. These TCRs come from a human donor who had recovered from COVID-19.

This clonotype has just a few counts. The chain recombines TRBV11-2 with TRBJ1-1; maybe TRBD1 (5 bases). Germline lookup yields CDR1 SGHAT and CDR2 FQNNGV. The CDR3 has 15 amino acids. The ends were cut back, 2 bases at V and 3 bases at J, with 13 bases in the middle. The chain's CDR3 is CASSLHPGRDTEAFF. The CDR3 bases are TGTGCCAGCAGCTTACATCCGGGACGGGACACTGAAGCTTTCTTT.

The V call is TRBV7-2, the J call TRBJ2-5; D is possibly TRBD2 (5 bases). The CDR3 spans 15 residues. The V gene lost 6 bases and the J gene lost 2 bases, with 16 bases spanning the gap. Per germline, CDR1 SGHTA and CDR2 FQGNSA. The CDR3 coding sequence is TGTGCCAGCAGTTCAGTAACCGGGATGCAAGAGACCCAGTACTTC. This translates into CASSSVTGMQETQYF.

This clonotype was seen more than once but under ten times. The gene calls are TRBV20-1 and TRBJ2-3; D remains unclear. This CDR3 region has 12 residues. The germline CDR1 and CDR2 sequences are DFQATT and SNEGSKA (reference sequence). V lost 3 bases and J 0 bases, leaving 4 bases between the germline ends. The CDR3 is CSASRSTDTQYF. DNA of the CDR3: TGCAGTGCTAGCCGGAGCACAGATACGCAGTATTTT.

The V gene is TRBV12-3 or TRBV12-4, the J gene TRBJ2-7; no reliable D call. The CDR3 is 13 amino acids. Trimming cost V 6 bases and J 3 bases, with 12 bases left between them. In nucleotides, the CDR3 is TGTGCCAGCAGCCTACGTCATCGCTACGAGCAGTACTTC. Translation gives CASSLRHRYEQYF.

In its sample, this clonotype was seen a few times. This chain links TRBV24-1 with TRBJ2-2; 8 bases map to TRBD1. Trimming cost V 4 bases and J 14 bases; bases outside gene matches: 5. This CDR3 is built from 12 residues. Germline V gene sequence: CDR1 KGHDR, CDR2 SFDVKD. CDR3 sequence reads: CATSDPGQGLFF. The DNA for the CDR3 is TGTGCCACCAGTGACCCCGGACAGGGCCTGTTTTTT.

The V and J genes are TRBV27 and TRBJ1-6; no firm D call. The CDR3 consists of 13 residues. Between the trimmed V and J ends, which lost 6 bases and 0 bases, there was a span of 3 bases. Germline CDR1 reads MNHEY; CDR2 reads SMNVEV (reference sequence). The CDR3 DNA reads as TGTGCCAGCAGGAGCTCCTATAATTCACCCCTCCACTTT. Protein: CASRSSYNSPLHF.

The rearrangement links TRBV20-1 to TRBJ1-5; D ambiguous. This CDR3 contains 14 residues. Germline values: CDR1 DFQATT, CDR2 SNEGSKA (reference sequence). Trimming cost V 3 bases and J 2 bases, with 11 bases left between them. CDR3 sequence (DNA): TGCAGTGCTAGCCAAGATGGAGGCAATCAGCCCCAGCATTTT. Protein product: CSASQDGGNQPQHF.

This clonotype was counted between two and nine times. The CDR3 loop is CASSLEFKRGNTYEQYF. The CDR3 DNA reads TGTGCCAGCAGCTTAGAGTTTAAGCGGGGGAACACCTACGAGCAGTACTTC. The rearrangement uses TRBV7-2 and TRBJ2-7; 8 bases line up with TRBD2. The CDR3 extends over 17 amino acids. Per germline, CDR1 SGHTA and CDR2 FQGNSA. After removal of 1 base from V and 2 bases from J, the junction contained 10 bases not matched to a gene.

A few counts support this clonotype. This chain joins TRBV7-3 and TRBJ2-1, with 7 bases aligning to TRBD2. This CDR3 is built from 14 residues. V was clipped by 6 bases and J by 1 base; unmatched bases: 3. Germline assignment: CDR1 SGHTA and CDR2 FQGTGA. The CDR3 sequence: CASSLGGSYNEQFF. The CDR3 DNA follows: TGTGCCAGCAGTCTCGGGGGGTCCTACAATGAGCAGTTCTTC.

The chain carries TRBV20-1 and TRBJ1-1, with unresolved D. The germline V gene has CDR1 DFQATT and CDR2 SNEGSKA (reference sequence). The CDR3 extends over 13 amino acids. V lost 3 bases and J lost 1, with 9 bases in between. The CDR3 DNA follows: TGCAGTGCTAGTTTGTCTGAGAACACTGAAGCTTTCTTT. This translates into CSASLSENTEAFF.

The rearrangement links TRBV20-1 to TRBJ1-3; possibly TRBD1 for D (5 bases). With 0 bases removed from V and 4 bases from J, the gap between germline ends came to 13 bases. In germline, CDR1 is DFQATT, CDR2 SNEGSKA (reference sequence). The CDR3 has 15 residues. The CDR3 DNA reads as TGCAGTGCTAGAGATCACACGGGACCCGGAAACACCATATATTTT. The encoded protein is CSARDHTGPGNTIYF.

The CDR3 here is CASSEDSSNQPQHF. The CDR3 region has the DNA TGTGCCAGCAGCGAAGACAGTAGCAATCAGCCCCAGCATTTT. The chain employs TRBV9 and TRBJ1-5; tentative D call: TRBD1 (5 bases). Trimming took 3 bases from V and 0 from J, leaving 7 bases between them. The CDR3 spans 14 residues. The V gene's germline CDR1 is SGDLS and CDR2 YYNGEE.

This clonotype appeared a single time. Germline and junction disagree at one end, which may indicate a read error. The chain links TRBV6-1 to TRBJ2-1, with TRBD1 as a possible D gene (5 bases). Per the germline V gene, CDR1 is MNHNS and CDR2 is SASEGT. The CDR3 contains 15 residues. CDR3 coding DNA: TGTGCTAGCAGCCGACCAGGACAATCCTACAATGAGCAGTTCTTC. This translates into CASSRPGQSYNEQFF.

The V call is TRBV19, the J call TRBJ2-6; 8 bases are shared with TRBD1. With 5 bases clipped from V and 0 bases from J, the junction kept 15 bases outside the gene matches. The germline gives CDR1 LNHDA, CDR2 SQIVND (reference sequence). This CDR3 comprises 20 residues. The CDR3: CASSLSVPGTGPSGANVLTF. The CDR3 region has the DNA TGTGCCAGTAGTCTCTCTGTCCCTGGGACAGGACCCTCTGGGGCCAACGTCCTGACTTTC.